These 12 T cell receptor beta chains were sequenced from one sample in a study of blood T cells in healthy people across ages. Primers used in a second PCR of roughly 6 to 12 cycles were a sample-barcoded 5' primer and a J-beta primer mix. TCRdb independently ran MiXCR on the 5' RACE reads; one entry per CDR3 protein. The sample has over 750,000 distinct CDR3 sequences, 20% to 25% seen once; the top ten hold more than 8%. Another study also made use of these data, one on T cells of mothers and their children.

The source material was blood. These receptors were obtained from a boy younger than 18 in good health.

The table lists this clonotype with a few counts. The CDR3 DNA reads TGCAGTGCTAGGGTGAGGGGAGGAGAGTCCTACAATGAGCAGTTCTTC. Translated, it gives CSARVRGGESYNEQFF. The chain joins TRBV20-1 to TRBJ2-1; the D gene is possibly TRBD2 (6 bases). The germline CDR1 and CDR2 sequences are DFQATT and SNEGSKA (reference sequence). Trimming stripped 3 bases from V and 1 base from J, with 16 bases between. The CDR3 contains 16 residues.

This sequence joins TRBV24-1 and TRBJ2-5; perhaps TRBD2 as D (5 bases). The CDR3 is 16 amino acids. The germline CDR1 and CDR2 sequences are KGHDR and SFDVKD. V gave up 3 bases and J gave up 0 bases, with 13 bases separating them. For the CDR3, the DNA is TGTGCCACCAGTGATCGTCTTGACGGGGACCAAGAGACCCAGTACTTC. Encoded protein: CATSDRLDGDQETQYF.

The chain couples TRBV10-3 to TRBJ2-7, with D perhaps TRBD2 (6 bases). The CDR3 loop spans 14 amino acids. Germline assignment: CDR1 ENHRY and CDR2 SYGVKD. V lost 1 base and J lost 5, with 12 bases in between. The CDR3 nucleotides are TGTGCCATCAGTGAGTTATTAGGAGGGAACGAGCAGTACTTC. Its protein is CAISELLGGNEQYF.

V and J are TRBV7-9 and TRBJ2-3; 14 positions match TRBD2. V was pared by 4 bases and J by 4 bases, with 4 bases of the junction left unmatched. Germline CDR1 reads SEHNR; CDR2 reads FQNEAQ (reference sequence). The CDR3 contains 16 residues. Written as DNA, the CDR3 is TGTGCCAGCAGCTGGACTAGCGGGGGGACGGCAGATACGCAGTATTTT. Amino acid sequence: CASSWTSGGTADTQYF.

This clonotype was observed a handful of times. The V gene is TRBV5-1, the J gene TRBJ2-1; D is undetermined. Trimming pared 0 bases from V and 0 bases from J, leaving 7 bases between. The germline V gene encodes CDR1 SGHRS and CDR2 YFSETQ. The CDR3 loop spans 15 amino acids. The CDR3 region is CASSLAQISYNEQFF. CDR3 nucleotide sequence: TGCGCCAGCAGCTTGGCACAAATCTCCTACAATGAGCAGTTCTTC.

This clonotype has a count of ten or more. The V and J genes are TRBV7-2 and TRBJ2-1; D is unresolved. CDR1 and CDR2 (germline): SGHTA, FQGNSA. Between the trimmed V and J ends, which lost 5 bases and 9 bases, there was a span of 8 bases. The CDR3 is 11 amino acids. The CDR3 here is CASSPGVEQFF. CDR3 DNA sequence: TGTGCCAGCAGCCCCGGTGTTGAGCAGTTCTTC. The full variable domain, its missing parts supplied by reference TRBV7-2 and TRBJ2-1, is GAGVSQSPSNKVTEKGKDVELRCDPISGHTALYWYRQSLGQGLEFLIYFQGNSAPDKSGLPSDRFSAERTGGSVSTLTIQRTQQEDSAVYLCASSPGVEQFFGPGTRLTVL.

This clonotype was counted a few times. The chain carries TRBV12-3 or TRBV12-4 and TRBJ2-7, with D unclear. Trimming took 5 bases from V and 7 from J, leaving 9 bases between them. This CDR3 is built from 11 residues. Here the CDR3 DNA reads TGTGCCAGCAGTCCCTATCTGGAGCAGTACTTC. Translated, it gives CASSPYLEQYF.

Only a few counts were recorded for this clonotype. This chain joins TRBV7-6 and TRBJ2-3; 9 nucleotides line up with TRBD1. V trimming: 3 bases; J trimming: 1 base; junction bases outside the gene matches: 5. Germline V lookup: CDR1 SGHVS, CDR2 FNYEAQ. The CDR3 is 16 amino acids. DNA for the CDR3: TGTGCCAGCAGCTTCCGGGACAGGGTAGGCACAGATACGCAGTATTTT. Translation: CASSFRDRVGTDTQYF. Full variable domain (remainder filled in from reference TRBV7-6 and TRBJ2-3): GAGVSQSPRYKVTKRGQDVALRCDPISGHVSLYWYRQALGQGPEFLTYFNYEAQQDKSGLPNDRFSAERPEGSISTLTIQRTEQRDSAMYRCASSFRDRVGTDTQYFGPGTRLTVL.

The genes are TRBV7-2 and TRBJ2-5; 9 bases are shared with TRBD1. This CDR3 comprises 18 residues. Looked up from germline, CDR1 is SGHTA and CDR2 is FQGNSA. Germline trimming cut 6 bases from V and 1 base from J; bases unmatched to any gene: 15. The CDR3 loop is CASRKDRGIPTPQETQYF. Here the CDR3 DNA reads TGTGCCAGCAGGAAAGACAGGGGGATTCCTACCCCCCAAGAGACCCAGTACTTC.

The chain combines TRBV4-1 with TRBJ1-2; no definite D call. CDR3 length equals 13 residues. Germline lookup yields CDR1 MGHRA and CDR2 YSYEKL. Deletions cut 3 bases from V and 4 bases from J, with 9 bases between. CDR3 bases: TGCGCCAGCAGCCAGCCGAAAGGCTATGGCTACACCTTC. Its protein product is CASSQPKGYGYTF.

This sequence joins TRBV28 and TRBJ2-7, with 15 bases identical to TRBD2. V dropped 7 bases and J dropped 7; count of bases not matched to a gene: 8. CDR1 and CDR2 from the germline V gene are MDHEN and SYDVKM. CDR3 length equals 15 residues. CDR3 coding DNA: TGTGCCAGCATCAGGGGACTAGCGGGAGGTGAAGAGCAGTACTTC. Protein product: CASIRGLAGGEEQYF.

The chain uses TRBV14 and TRBJ2-2; D may correspond to TRBD1 or TRBD2 (7 bases each). This CDR3 comprises 16 residues. Germline V gene lookup returns CDR1 SGHDN and CDR2 FVKESK. Trimming removed 0 bases at V and 9 bases at J, with 17 bases between. The CDR3 DNA reads TGTGCCAGCAGCCAAGAGGGGAGGGGGCGCGGCAGGGAGCTGTTTTTT. This encodes CASSQEGRGRGRELFF.